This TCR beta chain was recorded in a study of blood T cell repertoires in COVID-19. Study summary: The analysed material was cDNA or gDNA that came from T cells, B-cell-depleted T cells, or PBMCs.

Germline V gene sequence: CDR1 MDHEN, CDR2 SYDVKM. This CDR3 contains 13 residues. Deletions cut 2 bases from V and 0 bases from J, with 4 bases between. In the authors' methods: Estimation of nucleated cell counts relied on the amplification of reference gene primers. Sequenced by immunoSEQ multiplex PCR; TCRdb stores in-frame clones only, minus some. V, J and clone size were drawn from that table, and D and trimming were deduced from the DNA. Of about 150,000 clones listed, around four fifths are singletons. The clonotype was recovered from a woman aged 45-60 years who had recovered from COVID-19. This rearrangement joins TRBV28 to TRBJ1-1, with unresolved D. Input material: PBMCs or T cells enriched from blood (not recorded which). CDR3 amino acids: CASSLVMNTEAFF. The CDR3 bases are TGTGCCAGCAGTTTAGTAATGAACACTGAAGCTTTCTTT.